This T cell receptor (beta chain) was identified during a study of read filtering for tumor transcriptome and immune sequencing. From around 0.4 ug of RNA, a library with molecular barcoded alpha/delta and beta/gamma adaptors was made. TCRdb reanalysed the reads using MiXCR and keeps one entry per CDR3 protein. The data show approximately 150,000 distinct CDR3 sequences, less than 15% seen once. This clonotype was seen at least ten times. The CDR3 is 16 amino acids. Trimming left V 4 bases short and J 9 bases short, with 23 bases between. Germline assignment: CDR1 SGHDT and CDR2 YYEEEE. The sequencing input was a population of CD138-negative cells sorted from bone marrow. V usage is TRBV5-6 and J usage is TRBJ2-1; weak D call: TRBD2 (6 bases). The TCR was taken from a donor at least 40 years old with multiple myeloma. This CDR3 is CASSHTKGMSGGEQFF. The DNA of the CDR3 is TGTGCCAGCAGCCATACTAAGGGGATGTCCGGGGGTGAGCAGTTCTTC.